These 25 T cell receptor beta chains were sequenced from one sample in a study of cytomegalovirus exposure and HLA in healthy donors. Use of 60 Vbeta and 13 Jbeta primers characterized the PCR. This table comes from immunoSEQ multiplex PCR, and its TCRdb copy is limited to in-frame clones, with some not included. The repertoire holds roughly 200,000 clones, with roughly 12% as singletons. Sequencing used PBMCs. The receptors derive from a middle-aged man in good health and CMV-seropositive.

The chain links TRBV19 to TRBJ1-1; the D gene is possibly TRBD1 (6 bases). Germline V gene data show CDR1 as LNHDA and CDR2 as SQIVND (reference sequence). The CDR3 covers 15 residues. Trimming removed 5 bases from V and 5 bases from J, with 18 bases in between. CDR3 amino acids: CASSPPTGLRTEAFF. CDR3 DNA: TGTGCCAGTAGTCCCCCCACAGGGCTGCGTACTGAAGCTTTCTTT.

This clone was counted only a few times. The chain couples TRBV7-9 to TRBJ1-1, with no clear D. Trimming removed 5 bases from V and 7 bases from J, with 14 bases in between. From germline, CDR1 is SEHNR and CDR2 FQNEAQ (reference sequence). The CDR3 has 13 residues. The CDR3 reads CASSGGLIYEAFF. The DNA for the CDR3 is TGTGCCAGCAGCGGAGGACTGATTTATGAAGCTTTCTTT. Full variable domain (missing parts from reference TRBV7-9 and TRBJ1-1): DTGVSQNPRHKITKRGQNVTFRCDPISEHNRLYWYRQTLGQGPEFLTYFQNEAQLEKSRLLSDRFSAERPKGSFSTLEIQRTEQGDSAMYLCASSGGLIYEAFFGQGTRLTVV.

The rearrangement joins TRBV6-1 to TRBJ1-5; 8 bases are shared with TRBD1. This CDR3 contains 16 residues. Losses at the gene ends were 5 bases for V and 0 bases for J; bases not matched to a gene: 6. Germline V gives CDR1 MNHNS, CDR2 SASEGT. The DNA for the CDR3 is TGTGCCAGCAGTCAAGACAGGGGCGCTAGCAATCAGCCCCAGCATTTT. Its protein product is CASSQDRGASNQPQHF.

This clone was seen more than once but under ten times. The rearrangement joins TRBV7-3 to TRBJ2-1, with a weak D call TRBD1 (6 bases). Germline assignment: CDR1 SGHTA and CDR2 FQGTGA. The CDR3 is 14 amino acids. The V end lost 3 bases, the J end lost 7 bases, and 13 bases lay between the germline ends. This chain's CDR3 is CASSFGGSENEQFF. In nucleotides, the CDR3 is TGTGCCAGCAGCTTTGGGGGCAGTGAGAATGAGCAGTTCTTC.

This clone was picked up a small number of times. The chain combines TRBV2 with TRBJ2-7; weak D call: TRBD1 (5 bases). Trimming took off 7 bases at V and 7 bases at J, with 14 bases between the two ends. CDR1 is SNHLY and CDR2 is FYNNEI in the germline V gene. This CDR3 has 12 residues. CDR3 nucleotide sequence: TGTGCCAGCAATCAGGGCCTGGGGGAGCAGTACTTC. The encoded protein is CASNQGLGEQYF.

This clone turned up a few times. J is TRBJ1-1 and V is TRBV19; TRBD1 aligns across 8 bases. Losses at the gene ends were 6 bases for V and 5 bases for J; bases not matched to a gene: 11. Germline-derived CDR1 and CDR2 are LNHDA and SQIVND (reference sequence). The CDR3 loop spans 15 amino acids. The CDR3 nucleotides read TGTGCCAGTAGCCCACGACAGGGGATCGGGACTGAAGCTTTCTTT. This gives the protein CASSPRQGIGTEAFF.

The V call is TRBV5-4, the J call TRBJ1-1; 7 bases agree with TRBD1. The germline V gene encodes CDR1 SGHNT and CDR2 YYREEE (reference sequence). CDR3 size: 12 residues. Trimming took 4 bases from V and 6 from J; bases not matched to a gene: 3. CDR3 loop: CASSLQGSEAFF. The CDR3 region has the DNA TGTGCCAGCAGCCTACAGGGGTCTGAAGCTTTCTTT.

This clone was seen a few times. The chain links TRBV18 to TRBJ2-7; 8 bases are shared with TRBD2. Trimming took 3 bases from V and 0 from J; bases not matched to a gene: 4. Germline lookup yields CDR1 KGHSH and CDR2 LQKENI. This CDR3 spans 15 amino acids. This chain's CDR3 is CASSPERGPSYEQYF. The CDR3 nucleotides are TGTGCCAGCTCACCGGAGCGGGGGCCCTCCTACGAGCAGTACTTC.

The chain combines TRBV5-3 with TRBJ1-5; 8 bases line up with TRBD1. TRBV5-3 is classed as an ORF, of uncertain function. The CDR3 length is 14 residues. V was clipped by 4 bases and J by 5 bases; unmatched bases: 5. CDR3 sequence (DNA): TGTGCCAGAAGCAGCACAGGGGGGGATCAGCCCCAGCATTTT. Protein: CARSSTGGDQPQHF.

The rearrangement joins TRBV9 to TRBJ2-7; 12 bases are a match to TRBD2. This CDR3 has 17 amino acids. The ends lost 4 bases at V and 6 bases at J; junction bases unmatched: 14. Per the germline V gene, CDR1 is SGDLS and CDR2 is YYNGEE. The CDR3 region is CASSLPGRTSGETEQYV. Written as DNA, the CDR3 is TGTGCCAGCAGCCTGCCCGGAAGGACTAGCGGGGAGACCGAGCAGTACGTC.

This clone was found a few times. V usage is TRBV7-2 and J usage is TRBJ1-4; tentatively, D is TRBD1 (6 bases). This CDR3 has 16 amino acids. Germline V lookup: CDR1 SGHTA, CDR2 FQGNSA. V lost 4 bases and J lost 10, with 22 bases in between. The CDR3 DNA follows: TGTGCCAGCAGCTCGCCGGGGGGGGGCTTAGTCGGAAAACTGTTTTTT. Amino acids: CASSSPGGGLVGKLFF.

The genes are TRBV6-5 and TRBJ1-2; maybe TRBD1 (5 bases). The CDR3 runs 13 residues. V was clipped by 6 bases and J by 8 bases, with 16 bases between them. Germline values: CDR1 MNHEY, CDR2 SVGAGI. The CDR3 spells CASRNGGVGGYTF. CDR3 sequence (DNA): TGTGCCAGCAGGAACGGGGGGGTAGGCGGCTACACCTTC.

This clone was seen a few times. The chain recombines TRBV9 with TRBJ1-2; D not certain. V lost 4 bases and J 2 bases, leaving 15 bases between the germline ends. Germline V lookup: CDR1 SGDLS, CDR2 YYNGEE. The CDR3 loop spans 15 amino acids. CDR3 sequence reads: CASSPWRTENYGYTF. In DNA form, the CDR3 reads TGTGCCAGCAGCCCCTGGAGGACCGAAAACTATGGCTACACCTTC.

This clone appeared a few times. V and J are TRBV7-2 and TRBJ2-1, with a tentative D call TRBD2 (7 bases). Germline CDR1 and CDR2: SGHTA and FQGNSA. There are 15 residues in the CDR3. V was shortened by 1 base and J by 4 bases, with 11 bases between the two germline ends. The CDR3 spells CASSLVAGAYNEQFF. The CDR3 DNA follows: TGTGCCAGCAGCTTAGTTGCGGGGGCGTACAATGAGCAGTTCTTC.

The J gene is TRBJ1-3, the V gene TRBV15; D may be TRBD1 (5 bases). The germline CDR1 and CDR2 sequences are LNHNV and YYDKDF (reference sequence). The V end lost 0 bases, the J end lost 2 bases, and 8 bases lay between the germline ends. The CDR3 loop spans 15 amino acids. The CDR3 DNA is TGTGCCACCAGCAGAGATCGACAGCCTGGAAACACCATATATTTT. It encodes CATSRDRQPGNTIYF.

In DNA, the CDR3 is TGTGCCAGTAGTATCTTACAGCAAAATGGCTACACCTTC. It is translated as CASSILQQNGYTF. The chain carries TRBV19 and TRBJ1-2; D is ambiguous. CDR1 and CDR2 (germline): LNHDA, SQIVND (reference sequence). Trimming removed 3 bases from V and 6 bases from J, with 11 bases in between. The CDR3 runs 13 residues. The full variable domain, completed using reference TRBV19 and TRBJ1-2, is DGGITQSPKYLFRKEGQNVTLSCEQNLNHDAMYWYRQDPGQGLRLIYYSQIVNDFQKGDIAEGYSVSREKKESFPLTVTSAQKNPTAFYLCASSILQQNGYTFGSGTRLTVV.

This clone was observed a handful of times. The chain couples TRBV5-5 to TRBJ2-7; D gene unclear. The V end was cut by 1 base, the J end by 3 bases, with 8 bases between. The CDR3 length is 13 residues. Germline-derived CDR1 and CDR2 are SGHKS and YYEKEE (reference sequence). The CDR3 reads CASSLTENYEQYF. The CDR3 DNA reads TGTGCCAGCAGCTTGACAGAAAACTACGAGCAGTACTTC.

This clone came up a few times. V usage is TRBV28 and J usage is TRBJ1-2; 7 bases line up with TRBD1. The junction had 5 bases not matched to a gene; V was cut back by 5 bases and J by 8 bases. The CDR3 totals 12 residues. Germline V CDR1 and CDR2: MDHEN, SYDVKM. CDR3 region: CASSTDRVGYTF. For the CDR3, the DNA is TGTGCCAGCAGTACCGACAGGGTCGGCTACACCTTC.

V is TRBV7-2 and J is TRBJ2-3; 7 bases fit TRBD1. CDR1 and CDR2 (germline): SGHTA, FQGNSA. This CDR3 contains 15 residues. The J segment lost 3 bases and the V segment lost 3 bases, leaving 6 bases of the junction unmatched. The CDR3 coding sequence is TGTGCCAGCAGCTTTCGACAGGGATTGACAGATACGCAGTATTTT. It yields the protein CASSFRQGLTDTQYF.

In this sample, this clone turned up a few times. The chain links TRBV6-5 to TRBJ1-2; 8 bases fit TRBD1. V gave up 6 bases and J gave up 4 bases; unmatched junction bases: 7. The CDR3 totals 14 residues. Looked up from germline, CDR1 is MNHEY and CDR2 is SVGAGI. The CDR3 reads CASREDRATYGYTF. The CDR3 coding sequence is TGTGCCAGCAGAGAGGACAGGGCGACCTATGGCTACACCTTC.

This chain links TRBV6-6 with TRBJ1-1; D unresolved. The CDR3 contains 13 residues. The V end lost 3 bases, the J end lost 1 base, and 6 bases lay between the germline ends. CDR1 and CDR2 from the germline V gene are MNHNY and SVGAGI (reference sequence). The CDR3 region is CASSYIGNTEAFF. DNA of the CDR3: TGTGCCAGCAGTTATATCGGGAACACTGAAGCTTTCTTT.

This clone was recorded at least ten times. The chain is built from TRBV5-5 and TRBJ1-5; 8 bases fit TRBD1. The CDR3 totals 15 residues. Germline CDR1 and CDR2: SGHKS and YYEKEE (reference sequence). V was pared by 4 bases and J by 5 bases, with 8 bases of the junction left unmatched. CDR3 residues: CASSKTGVTDQPQHF. The DNA for the CDR3 is TGTGCCAGCAGCAAGACAGGGGTAACTGATCAGCCCCAGCATTTT.

The chain combines TRBV7-2 with TRBJ1-2; D is ambiguous. CDR1 is SGHTA and CDR2 is FQGNSA in the germline V gene. The V end lost 2 bases, the J end lost 1 base, and 5 bases lay between the germline ends. The CDR3 sequence is 13 residues long. This CDR3 is CASSLSDNYGYTF. DNA of the CDR3: TGTGCCAGCAGCTTATCAGATAACTATGGCTACACCTTC. Supplemented by reference TRBV7-2 and TRBJ1-2, the full variable domain reads GAGVSQSPSNKVTEKGKDVELRCDPISGHTALYWYRQSLGQGLEFLIYFQGNSAPDKSGLPSDRFSAERTGGSVSTLTIQRTQQEDSAVYLCASSLSDNYGYTFGSGTRLTVV.

The rearrangement links TRBV2 to TRBJ1-4, with TRBD1 as a possible D gene (5 bases). V lost 3 bases, J lost 6 bases, and 14 bases lay in between. Germline V lookup: CDR1 SNHLY, CDR2 FYNNEI. The CDR3 sequence is 15 residues long. The CDR3 loop reads CASSERGGEHEKLFF. Written as DNA, the CDR3 is TGTGCCAGCAGTGAGCGGGGGGGGGAACATGAAAAACTGTTTTTT.

This clone was picked up a small number of times. The rearrangement uses TRBV7-6 and TRBJ2-5, with D perhaps TRBD2 (5 bases). The CDR3 runs 12 residues. V dropped 3 bases and J dropped 4 bases, with 6 bases sitting between them. Germline V gene data show CDR1 as SGHVS and CDR2 as FNYEAQ. DNA for the CDR3: TGTGCCAGCAGCTTGGCGGGAGAGACCCAGTACTTC. Translation gives CASSLAGETQYF.